This TCR beta chain was retrieved from a study of blood T cell repertoires in COVID-19. Study background: Samples of COVID-19 (acute and convalescent) were obtained from the United States, Italy and Spain. T cells, B-cell-depleted T cells, or PBMCs supplied cDNA or gDNA.

Original handling: For nucleated cells, counts were estimated from reference gene primer amplification. The assay was immunoSEQ multiplex PCR, and TCRdb's table has in-frame clones only and misses some. V and J calls and clone size follow that table, whereas D and trimming were derived from the DNA. The table lists 250,000 to 350,000 clones, more than 85% of them singletons. V lost 4 bases to trimming and J lost 3 bases; unmatched junction nucleotides: 6. The CDR3 runs to 15 residues. Germline CDR1 and CDR2: SEHNR and FQNEAQ (reference sequence). The receptor's source is a man aged 25-40 years with acute or convalescent COVID-19. The chain is built from TRBV7-9 and TRBJ2-1; 7 bases are a match to TRBD1. Source material: peripheral blood. The CDR3 here is CASSSGAGGYNEQFF. The CDR3 region has the DNA TGTGCCAGCAGCTCAGGGGCAGGGGGCTACAATGAGCAGTTCTTC.